In this sample, the clone carrying this T cell receptor (beta chain) turned up once. The record originates from a study of shared clonotypes between healthy human individuals. Germline lookup yields CDR1 SGHTA and CDR2 FQGTGA. V lost 2 bases and J 7 bases, leaving 10 bases between the germline ends. CDR3 length equals 13 residues. Clones were read by immunoSEQ multiplex PCR, and TCRdb kept only the in-frame ones, dropping some. The sample holds roughly 760,000 clones, around two thirds seen once. Material: memory CD4+ T cells sorted from blood. Subset here: CD45RA-negative fraction. The clonotype originates from a woman younger than 45 in good health. This sequence joins TRBV7-3 and TRBJ2-3, with D tentatively TRBD2 (6 bases). CDR3 in amino acids: CASSLGRENTQYF. Written as DNA, the CDR3 is TGTGCCAGCAGCTTAGGACGGGAGAATACGCAGTATTTT.